The clone carrying this T cell receptor (beta chain) appeared a single time. This sample is part of a study of shared clonotypes between healthy human individuals. The protocol was immunoSEQ multiplex PCR, while the TCRdb copy is restricted to in-frame clones and leaves out a portion. The table has over a million clones, about 77% seen once. J lost 3 bases, V lost 7 bases, and 10 bases had no gene match. The germline gives CDR1 MNHNY, CDR2 SVGAGI (reference sequence). This CDR3 is built from 15 residues. Sequenced: memory CD4+ T cells sorted from blood. The sample's subset: CD45RA-negative fraction. The chain combines TRBV6-6 with TRBJ2-7, with 9 nucleotides matching TRBD1. This sequence was found in a man aged 18-30 years in good health. The CDR3 coding sequence is TGTGCCAGCACGGCGTTGGGACAGGGCAACTACGAGCAGTACTTC. It is translated as CASTALGQGNYEQYF.